Here is one T cell receptor (beta chain) with its context. The data belong to a study of CD8+CD57+ T cells in acquired aplastic anemia. TCR beta VDJ combinations and CDR3 sequences were profiled from genomic DNA. One entry per CDR3 protein results from TCRdb running MiXCR on the reads. This repertoire shows 35,000 to 45,000 distinct CDR3 sequences, about 70% found once; its top ten account for 23%. The CDR3 length is 16 residues. CDR1 is LNHNV and CDR2 is YYDKDF in the germline V gene (reference sequence). The trim removed 0 bases at V and 5 bases at J, leaving 5 bases unmatched. This TCR derives from a human donor in good health, serving as a control. The sample was sorted CD4+, CD8+, or CD8+CD57+ T cells (not recorded which) from PBMCs. The chain recombines TRBV15 with TRBJ2-1; 9 bases line up with TRBD1. In nucleotides, the CDR3 is TGTGCCACCAGCAGAGAGGGACAGGGAATGAACAATGAGCAGTTCTTC. Residues: CATSREGQGMNNEQFF. The whole variable domain, remainder taken from reference TRBV15 and TRBJ2-1, is DAMVIQNPRYQVTQFGKPVTLSCSQTLNHNVMYWYQQKSSQAPKLLFHYYDKDFNNEADTPDNFQSRRPNTSFCFLDIRSPGLGDTAMYLCATSREGQGMNNEQFFGPGTRLTVL.